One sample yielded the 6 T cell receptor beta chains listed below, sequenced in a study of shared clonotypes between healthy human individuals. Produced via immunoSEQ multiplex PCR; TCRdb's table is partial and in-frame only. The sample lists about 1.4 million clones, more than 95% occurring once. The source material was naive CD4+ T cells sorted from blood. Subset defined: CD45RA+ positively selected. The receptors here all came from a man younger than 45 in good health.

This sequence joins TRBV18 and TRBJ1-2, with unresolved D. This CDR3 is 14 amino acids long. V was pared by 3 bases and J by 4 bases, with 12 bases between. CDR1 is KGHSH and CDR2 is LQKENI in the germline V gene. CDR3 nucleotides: TGTGCCAGCTCACCCGGGCAGGAGAGCTATGGCTACACCTTC. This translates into CASSPGQESYGYTF.

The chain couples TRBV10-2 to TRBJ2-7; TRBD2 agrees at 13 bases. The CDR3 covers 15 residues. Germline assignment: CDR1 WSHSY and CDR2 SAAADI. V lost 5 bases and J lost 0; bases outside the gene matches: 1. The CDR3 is CASSRTSGSSYEQYF. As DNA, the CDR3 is TGCGCCAGCAGTCGGACTAGCGGGAGCTCCTACGAGCAGTACTTC.

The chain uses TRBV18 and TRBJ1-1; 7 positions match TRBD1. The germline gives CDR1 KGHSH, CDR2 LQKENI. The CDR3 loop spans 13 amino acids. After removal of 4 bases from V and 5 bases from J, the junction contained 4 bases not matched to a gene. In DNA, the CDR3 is TGTGCCAGCTCACGAACAGGGGAAACTGAAGCTTTCTTT. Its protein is CASSRTGETEAFF.

The CDR3 sequence is CASGGTSGRGDIQYF. CDR3 nucleotide sequence: TGTGCCAGCGGCGGGACTAGCGGGAGAGGGGACATTCAGTACTTC. The genes are TRBV2 and TRBJ2-4; 14 nucleotides match TRBD2. Losses at the gene ends were 8 bases for V and 8 bases for J; bases not matched to a gene: 8. The CDR3 is made up of 15 amino acids. Germline lookup yields CDR1 SNHLY and CDR2 FYNNEI. Together with reference TRBV2 and TRBJ2-4, the CDR3 gives the full variable domain: EPEVTQTPSHQVTQMGQEVILRCVPISNHLYFYWYRQILGQKVEFLVSFYNNEISEKSEIFDDQFSVERPDGSNFTLKIRSTKLEDSAMYFCASGGTSGRGDIQYFGAGTRLSVL.

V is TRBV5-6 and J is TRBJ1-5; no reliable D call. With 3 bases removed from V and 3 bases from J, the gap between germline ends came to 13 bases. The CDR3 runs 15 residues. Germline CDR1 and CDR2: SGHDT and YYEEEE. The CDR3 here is CASSSYKITNQPQHF. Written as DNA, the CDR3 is TGTGCCAGCAGCTCCTACAAGATAACCAATCAGCCCCAGCATTTT.

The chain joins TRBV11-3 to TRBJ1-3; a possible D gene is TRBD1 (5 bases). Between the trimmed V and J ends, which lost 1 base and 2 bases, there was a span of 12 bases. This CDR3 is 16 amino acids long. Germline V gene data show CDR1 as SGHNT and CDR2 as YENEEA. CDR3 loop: CASSLVGDYTGNTIYF. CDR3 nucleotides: TGTGCCAGCAGCTTAGTCGGGGACTACACTGGAAACACCATATATTTT.